This T cell receptor (beta chain) was documented in a study of control samples from healthy donors and cancer patients. The CDR3 is made up of 15 amino acids. The V gene end was trimmed by 2 bases and the J gene end by 1 base; junction bases not matched to a gene: 1. Per germline, CDR1 SGHRS and CDR2 YFSETQ. Profiling relied on immunoSEQ multiplex PCR, and the TCRdb table lists in-frame clones only, not all of them. The sample records fewer than 20,000 clones, just over 85% being singletons. V is TRBV5-1 and J is TRBJ2-3; 10 positions match TRBD2. The source is a woman in her 70s with colorectal cancer. The source material was PBMCs. CDR3 residues: CASSFSGGRTDTQYF. As DNA, the CDR3 is TGCGCCAGCAGCTTTAGCGGGGGGCGCACAGATACGCAGTATTTT.